This T cell receptor (beta chain) was sequenced during a study of blood T cells in healthy people across ages (dated by TCRdb to the mid-2010s). Context from the whole study: In model experiments, roughly one uniquely barcoded TCR beta cDNA molecule per two T cells was captured by template switching. Four age groups were formed from the donors: young (average around 15 years), middle-aged (approximately 39), aged (roughly 56) and long-lived (less than 85). Donors of different ages were randomly distributed across sequencing lanes to avoid experimental bias. The study analyzed two additional independent replicas of 1 million unique cDNA reads from the same blood draw for two donors, one aged 18 to 29 and one aged 80 or older. To track age-related changes in TCR beta repertoire diversity, the study relied on deep sequencing normalized with unique cDNA molecular identifiers. Paper-wide results and their limitations: A strong correlation was found between observed TCR beta diversity and the percentage of naive T cells measured by flow cytometry. The CMV infection status of donors was not known, potentially confounding age-related changes in expanded clonotypes. Conclusive comparison of naive and antigen-experienced compartments was prevented by the profiling of bulk unsorted PBMCs. Compared with the aged group, the long-lived group had more naive CD4+ T cells, fewer expanded clones and increased TCR diversity, a pattern suggesting age selection. Observed TCR beta diversity per million T cells fell roughly linearly with age, and a significant reduction was already apparent by age around 44. Estimates of total diversity based on one million sequenced T cells were regarded as lower bounds and as underestimates.

In regard to this clonotype: No cognate antigen has been identified for it. At one end the junction does not follow the germline gene, possibly because of a read error.

Donors were approximately 42 systemically healthy Caucasian individuals from Russia aged roughly 6 to 95 years. About 9.6 milliliters of peripheral blood were collected from each donor into EDTA-treated Vacutainer tubes. PBMCs were isolated by Ficoll-Paque density-gradient centrifugation, with at least 6.5 million obtained per sample. Total RNA was extracted from PBMCs with Trizol reagent, with at least 5 micrograms obtained per sample. For every donor, an aliquot of PBMCs went through flow cytometry to measure the percentages of naive CD45RAhigh/CD27high T cells. Libraries were made using 5' RACE. Sequencing took place on an Illumina HiSeq 2500. A second PCR of 7 to 11 cycles was run with a J-beta primer mix and a sample-barcoded 5' primer. A template-switch 5' adaptor carrying 12 random nucleotides introduced a unique molecular identifier onto each TCR beta cDNA molecule. At least 2.5 million CDR3-containing paired-end reads were obtained from each sample. First-strand cDNA synthesis was performed from all RNA using the Mint cDNA synthesis kit, with priming by a TRBC-specific oligonucleotide. All cDNA was treated with uracil-DNA glycosylase and then went through a first 18-cycle PCR with the universal primers M1SS and BC2_uni_R. Processing in the source paper ran as follows. For normalization, 1 million high-quality reads, each with a distinct molecular identifier, were randomly selected from each sample. Reads with shared molecular identifiers were discarded instead of being binned into consensus sequences. MiTCR, with a Q25 quality threshold and the strictest error-elimination algorithm, was used for CDR3 identification, clonotype clustering and error correction. A nonparametric unseen species model with Euler transformation was used to estimate a lower bound on total TCR beta diversity. TCRdb applied fastp at Q25 and MiXCR to the public reads, then kept only in-frame beta chains. Entries are consolidated by CDR3 protein sequence, retaining the most common genes and DNA. The V and J calls were not made by the authors but by TCRdb's processing. In this sample the table shows 1.5 million to 2 million distinct CDR3 sequences, 40% to 55% of which occur a single time. The top ten constitute 2% to 2.5% of the sample.

CDR1 and CDR2, per the germline V gene, are SQVTM and ANQGSEA. The cysteine opens and the phenylalanine closes a CDR3 of 14 amino acids. The retained sequence is limited to the CDR3, 42 bases, with the frame set at the first base. The sample comprised blood. The receptor was isolated from a woman in her forties in good health. The receptor chain draws on TRBV29-1 and TRBJ1-5; the D gene remains uncertain. In nucleotides, the sequence is TGCAGCGCTCAGACACTAGGGAACAATCAGCCCCTGCATTTT. Protein translation: CSAQTLGNNQPLHF.